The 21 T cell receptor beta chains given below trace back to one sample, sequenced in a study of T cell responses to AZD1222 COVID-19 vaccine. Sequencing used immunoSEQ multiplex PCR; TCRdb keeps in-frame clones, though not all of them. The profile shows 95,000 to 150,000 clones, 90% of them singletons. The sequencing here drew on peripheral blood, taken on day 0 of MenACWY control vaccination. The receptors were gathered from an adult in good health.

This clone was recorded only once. CDR3 amino acids: CASSLTATSGPYNEQFF. The CDR3 nucleotides are TGTGCCAGCAGCCTCACAGCCACTAGCGGTCCCTACAATGAGCAGTTCTTC. The V and J genes are TRBV7-8 and TRBJ2-1; TRBD2 matches 8 bases. CDR1 and CDR2 from the germline V gene are SGHVS and FQNEAQ. J was trimmed by 2 bases and V by 5 bases; bases with no gene match: 11. The CDR3 runs to 17 residues.

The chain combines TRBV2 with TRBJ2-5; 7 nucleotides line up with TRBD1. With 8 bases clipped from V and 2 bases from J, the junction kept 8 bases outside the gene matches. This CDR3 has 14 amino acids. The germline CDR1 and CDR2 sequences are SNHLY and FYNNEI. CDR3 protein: CASERDSGQETQYF. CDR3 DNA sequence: TGTGCCAGCGAACGGGACAGCGGACAAGAGACCCAGTACTTC.

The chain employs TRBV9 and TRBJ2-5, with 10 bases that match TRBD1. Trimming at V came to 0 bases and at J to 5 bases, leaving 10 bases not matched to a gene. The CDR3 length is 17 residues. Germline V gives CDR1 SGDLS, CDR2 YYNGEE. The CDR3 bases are TGTGCCAGCAGCGTAGTAGGGACAGGGGAGTCGGGTGAGACCCAGTACTTC. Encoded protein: CASSVVGTGESGETQYF.

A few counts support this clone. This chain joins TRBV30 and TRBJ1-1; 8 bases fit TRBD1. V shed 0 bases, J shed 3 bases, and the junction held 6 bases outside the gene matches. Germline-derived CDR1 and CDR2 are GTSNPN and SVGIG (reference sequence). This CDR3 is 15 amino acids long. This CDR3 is CAWSVDLTGDTEAFF. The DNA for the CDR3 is TGTGCCTGGAGTGTCGACCTGACAGGGGACACTGAAGCTTTCTTT.

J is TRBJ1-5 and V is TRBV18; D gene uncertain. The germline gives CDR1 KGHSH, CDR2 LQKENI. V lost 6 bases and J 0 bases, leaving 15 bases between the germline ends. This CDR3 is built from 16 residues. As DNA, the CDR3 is TGTGCCAGCTCGAAGGATGGCAGGTCTAGCAATCAGCCCCAGCATTTT. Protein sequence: CASSKDGRSSNQPQHF.

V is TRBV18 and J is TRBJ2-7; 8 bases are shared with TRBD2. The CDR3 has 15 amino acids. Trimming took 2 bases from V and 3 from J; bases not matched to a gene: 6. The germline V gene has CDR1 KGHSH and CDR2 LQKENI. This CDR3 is CASSPRTSHNYEQYF. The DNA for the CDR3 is TGTGCCAGCTCACCAAGGACTAGCCATAACTACGAGCAGTACTTC. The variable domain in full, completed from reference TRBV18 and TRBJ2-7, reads NAGVMQNPRHLVRRRGQEARLRCSPMKGHSHVYWYRQLPEEGLKFMVYLQKENIIDESGMPKERFSAEFPKEGPSILRIQQVVRGDSAAYFCASSPRTSHNYEQYFGPGTRLTVT.

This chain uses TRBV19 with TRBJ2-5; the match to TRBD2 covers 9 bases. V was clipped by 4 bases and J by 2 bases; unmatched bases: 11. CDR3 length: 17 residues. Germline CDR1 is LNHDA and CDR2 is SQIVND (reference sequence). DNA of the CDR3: TGTGCCAGTAGTAATGGGTGGGGCCTAGCGGGGCAAGAGACCCAGTACTTC. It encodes CASSNGWGLAGQETQYF.

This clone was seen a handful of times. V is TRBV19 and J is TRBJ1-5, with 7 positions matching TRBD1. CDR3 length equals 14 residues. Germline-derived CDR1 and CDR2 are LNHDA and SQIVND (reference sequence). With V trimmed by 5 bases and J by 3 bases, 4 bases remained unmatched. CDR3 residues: CASSSGQTNQPQHF. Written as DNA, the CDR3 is TGTGCCAGTAGTTCGGGACAGACCAATCAGCCCCAGCATTTT.

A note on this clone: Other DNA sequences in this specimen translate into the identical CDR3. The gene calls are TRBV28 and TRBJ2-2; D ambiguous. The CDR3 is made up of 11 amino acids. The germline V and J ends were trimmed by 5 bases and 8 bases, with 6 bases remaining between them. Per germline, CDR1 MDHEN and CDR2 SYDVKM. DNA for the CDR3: TGTGCCAGCAGTCCCCGAGGGGAGCTGTTTTTT. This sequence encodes CASSPRGELFF.

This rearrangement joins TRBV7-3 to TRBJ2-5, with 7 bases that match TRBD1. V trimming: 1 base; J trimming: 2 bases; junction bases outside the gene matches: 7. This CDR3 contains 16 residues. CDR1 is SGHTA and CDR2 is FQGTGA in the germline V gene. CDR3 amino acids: CASSLRGAGGQETQYF. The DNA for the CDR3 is TGTGCCAGCAGCTTAAGGGGCGCAGGGGGTCAAGAGACCCAGTACTTC. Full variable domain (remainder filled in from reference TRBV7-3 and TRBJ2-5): GAGVSQTPSNKVTEKGKYVELRCDPISGHTALYWYRQSLGQGPEFLIYFQGTGAADDSGLPNDRFFAVRPEGSVSTLKIQRTERGDSAVYLCASSLRGAGGQETQYFGPGTRLLVL.

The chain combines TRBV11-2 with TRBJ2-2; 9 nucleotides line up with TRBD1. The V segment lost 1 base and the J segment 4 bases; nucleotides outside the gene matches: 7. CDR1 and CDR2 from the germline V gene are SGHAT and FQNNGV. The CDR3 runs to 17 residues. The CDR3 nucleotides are TGTGCCAGCAGCTTAGGGGGACAGGGAGGACGCACCGGGGAGCTGTTTTTT. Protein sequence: CASSLGGQGGRTGELFF. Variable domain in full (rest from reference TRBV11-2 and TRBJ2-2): EAGVAQSPRYKIIEKRQSVAFWCNPISGHATLYWYQQILGQGPKLLIQFQNNGVVDDSQLPKDRFSAERLKGVDSTLKIQPAKLEDSAVYLCASSLGGQGGRTGELFFGEGSRLTVL.

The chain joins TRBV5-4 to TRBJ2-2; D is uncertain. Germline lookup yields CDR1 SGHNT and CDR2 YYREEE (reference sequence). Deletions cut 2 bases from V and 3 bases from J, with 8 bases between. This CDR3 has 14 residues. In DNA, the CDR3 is TGTGCCAGCAGCTTCCGGGTAGACACCGGGGAGCTGTTTTTT. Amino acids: CASSFRVDTGELFF.

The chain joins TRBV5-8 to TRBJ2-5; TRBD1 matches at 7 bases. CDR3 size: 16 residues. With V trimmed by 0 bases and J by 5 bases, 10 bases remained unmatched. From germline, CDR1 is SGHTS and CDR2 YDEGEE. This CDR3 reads CASSLDGTPRGETQYF. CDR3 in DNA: TGTGCCAGCAGCTTGGATGGGACACCCAGGGGGGAGACCCAGTACTTC.

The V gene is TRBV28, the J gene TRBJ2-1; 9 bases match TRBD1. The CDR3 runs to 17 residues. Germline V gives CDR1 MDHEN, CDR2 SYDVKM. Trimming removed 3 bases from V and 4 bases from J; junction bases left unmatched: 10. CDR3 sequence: CASSFVGQGGQYNEQFF. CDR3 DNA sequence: TGTGCCAGCAGTTTTGTGGGACAGGGAGGGCAATACAATGAGCAGTTCTTC.

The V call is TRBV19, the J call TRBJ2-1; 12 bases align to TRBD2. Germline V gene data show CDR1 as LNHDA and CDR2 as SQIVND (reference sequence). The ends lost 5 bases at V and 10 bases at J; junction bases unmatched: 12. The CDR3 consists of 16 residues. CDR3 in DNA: TGTGCCAGTAGTTCTCTAGCGGGAGGGCCGATCGGAGAGCAGTTCTTC. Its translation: CASSSLAGGPIGEQFF.

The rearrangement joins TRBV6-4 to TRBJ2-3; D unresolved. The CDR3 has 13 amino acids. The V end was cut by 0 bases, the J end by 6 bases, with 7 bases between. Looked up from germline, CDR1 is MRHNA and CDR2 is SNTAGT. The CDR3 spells CASSDSDTDTQYF. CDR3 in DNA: TGTGCCAGCAGTGACTCCGACACGGATACGCAGTATTTT.

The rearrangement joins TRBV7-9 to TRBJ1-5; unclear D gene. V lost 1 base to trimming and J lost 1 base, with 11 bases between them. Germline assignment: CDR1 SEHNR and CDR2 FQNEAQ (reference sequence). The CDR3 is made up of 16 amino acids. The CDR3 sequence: CASSLDEVGSNQPQHF. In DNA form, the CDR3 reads TGTGCCAGCAGCTTAGATGAGGTGGGGAGCAATCAGCCCCAGCATTTT.

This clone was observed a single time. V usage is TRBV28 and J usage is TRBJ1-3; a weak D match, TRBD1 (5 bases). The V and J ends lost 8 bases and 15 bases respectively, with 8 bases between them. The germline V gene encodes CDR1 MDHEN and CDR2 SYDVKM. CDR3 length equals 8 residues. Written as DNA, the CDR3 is TGTGCCAGCTTCGGGGGATATTTT. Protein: CASFGGYF.

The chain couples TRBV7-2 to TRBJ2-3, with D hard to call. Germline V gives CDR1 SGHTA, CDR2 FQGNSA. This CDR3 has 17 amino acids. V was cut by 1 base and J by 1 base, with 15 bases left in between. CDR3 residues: CASSLGPPRFGTDTQYF. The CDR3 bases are TGTGCCAGCAGCTTAGGACCCCCCCGGTTTGGCACAGATACGCAGTATTTT.

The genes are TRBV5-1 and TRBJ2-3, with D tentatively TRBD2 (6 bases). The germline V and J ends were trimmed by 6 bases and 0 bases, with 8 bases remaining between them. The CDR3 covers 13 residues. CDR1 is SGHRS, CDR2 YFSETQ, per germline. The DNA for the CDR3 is TGCGCCAGCATGCGGGGAAGCACAGATACGCAGTATTTT. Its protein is CASMRGSTDTQYF.

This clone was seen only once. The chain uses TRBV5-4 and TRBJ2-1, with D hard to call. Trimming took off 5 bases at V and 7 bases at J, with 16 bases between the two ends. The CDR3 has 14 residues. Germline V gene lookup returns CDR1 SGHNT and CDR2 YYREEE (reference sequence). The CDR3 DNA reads TGTGCCAGCAGGATTGGCCCCAGTGGAAATGAGCAGTTCTTC. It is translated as CASRIGPSGNEQFF. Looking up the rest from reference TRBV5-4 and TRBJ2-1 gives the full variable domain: ETGVTQSPTHLIKTRGQQVTLRCSSQSGHNTVSWYQQALGQGPQFIFQYYREEENGRGNFPPRFSGLQFPNYSSELNVNALELDDSALYLCASRIGPSGNEQFFGPGTRLTVL.